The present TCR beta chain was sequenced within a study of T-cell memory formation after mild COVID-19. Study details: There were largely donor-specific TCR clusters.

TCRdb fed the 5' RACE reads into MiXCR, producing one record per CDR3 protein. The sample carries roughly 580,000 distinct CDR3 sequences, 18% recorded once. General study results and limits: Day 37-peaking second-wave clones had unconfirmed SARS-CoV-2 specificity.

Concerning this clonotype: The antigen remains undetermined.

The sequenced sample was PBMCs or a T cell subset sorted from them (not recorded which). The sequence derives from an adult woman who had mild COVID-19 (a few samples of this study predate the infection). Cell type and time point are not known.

CDR3 in DNA: TGTGCCAGCAGTTTAGCGGGGACCGCGCGGTCGCAGTATTTT. Translation: CASSLAGTARSQYF. The chain couples TRBV12-3 or TRBV12-4 to TRBJ2-3, with D perhaps being TRBD1 or TRBD2 (5 bases each). Trimming took 0 bases from V and 10 from J, leaving 14 bases between them. The CDR3 is made up of 14 amino acids.